What follows are 14 T cell receptor beta chains derived from one specimen sequenced in a study of beta chain features in type 1 diabetes. Study-wide results and limits: All four CD4+ subsets of Type 1 diabetes patients contained TCRB CDR3s that were moderately but significantly shorter.

Their specific antigens are unknown. Expressed TCRB transcripts got sequenced, as all isolated RNA was reverse transcribed. Generated by immunoSEQ multiplex PCR, the TCRdb table keeps only in-frame clones and is missing some. There are hundreds of thousands of clones in the sample; 11% occur only once, and 0.017% lies in the top ten. Specimen: naive CD4+ T cells from blood. The receptor source for this set is a man aged 25 to 45 with type 1 diabetes.

The chain uses TRBV6-1 and TRBJ1-2; TRBD1 agrees at 8 bases. V lost 4 bases, J lost 4 bases, and 2 bases stayed unmatched. From germline, CDR1 is MNHNS and CDR2 SASEGT. The CDR3 consists of 13 residues. The CDR3 DNA sequence: TGTGCCAGCAGTGGGACAGGGCCCTATGGCTACACCTTC. The encoded protein is CASSGTGPYGYTF.

This clone was counted between two and nine times. This chain uses TRBV29-1 with TRBJ2-7; D may be TRBD2 (6 bases). Germline-derived CDR1 and CDR2 are SQVTM and ANQGSEA. The CDR3 totals 10 residues. Here the CDR3 DNA reads TGCAGGGGGGGTAACTACGAGCAGTACTTC. Its protein product is CRGGNYEQYF.

V is TRBV10-3 and J is TRBJ2-3; perhaps TRBD1 as D (5 bases). The V end lost 6 bases, the J end lost 6 bases, and 13 bases lay between the germline ends. CDR3 size: 13 residues. CDR1 ENHRY and CDR2 SYGVKD come from the germline V gene. This CDR3 reads CAIRDTLGDTQYF. The DNA for the CDR3 is TGTGCCATCAGGGACACCCTCGGGGATACGCAGTATTTT.

This chain joins TRBV28 and TRBJ1-6; no firm D call. This CDR3 spans 11 amino acids. Trimming shortened V by 6 bases and J by 14 bases, and 11 bases separated the two germline ends. The germline V gene has CDR1 MDHEN and CDR2 SYDVKM. CDR3 DNA: TGTGCCAGCAGGAGGGTGTCGGCCCTCCACTTT. This sequence encodes CASRRVSALHF.

The chain carries TRBV10-3 and TRBJ2-5, with 12 bases lining up with TRBD2. The CDR3 is 16 residues long. After removal of 4 bases from V and 1 base from J, the junction contained 4 bases not matched to a gene. CDR1 is ENHRY and CDR2 is SYGVKD in the germline V gene. In DNA, the CDR3 is TGTGCCATCAGTGCAGCTAGCGGGGGGGTCCAAGAGACCCAGTACTTC. Its protein product is CAISAASGGVQETQYF.

This clone was seen more than once but under ten times. CDR3 coding DNA: TGTGCCAGCAGTGTTTTAGCGGGGGCAAGGGGGGTCTACAATGAGCAGTTCTTC. Translation: CASSVLAGARGVYNEQFF. The chain recombines TRBV6-4 with TRBJ2-1; 9 positions match TRBD2. CDR3 length: 18 amino acids. Losses at the gene ends were 4 bases for V and 3 bases for J; bases not matched to a gene: 13. Germline CDR1 reads MRHNA; CDR2 reads SNTAGT.

A few counts support this clone. This chain links TRBV6-5 with TRBJ1-1; tentative D call: TRBD1 (5 bases). Germline values: CDR1 MNHEY, CDR2 SVGAGI. The CDR3 contains 13 residues. The V end lost 7 bases, the J end lost 4 bases, and 13 bases lay between the germline ends. The DNA for the CDR3 is TGTGCCAGCAAAGACAGAGCGCGCACTGAAGCTTTCTTT. It codes for CASKDRARTEAFF.

The sample holds a few counts of this clone. V gene TRBV6-6 combines with J gene TRBJ2-7; a possible D gene is TRBD1 (5 bases). CDR3 length: 11 residues. Per germline, CDR1 MNHNY and CDR2 SVGAGI (reference sequence). Between the trimmed V and J ends, which lost 4 bases and 5 bases, there was a span of 6 bases. In DNA, the CDR3 is TGTGCCAGCAGTTCGGACAACGAGCAGTACTTC. Translation gives CASSSDNEQYF.

The genes are TRBV4-3 and TRBJ2-1; TRBD2 matches at 9 bases. V lost 3 bases, J lost 6 bases, and 18 bases stayed unmatched. CDR1 is LGHNA, CDR2 YSLEER, per germline. The CDR3 runs 19 residues. CDR3 bases: TGCGCCAGCAGCCATCTCCTCGGGCCTAGCGGGGACCACGCCAATGAGCAGTTCTTC. As protein: CASSHLLGPSGDHANEQFF.

This chain's CDR3 is CASSLGAFEQYF. As DNA, the CDR3 is TGCGCCAGCAGCTTGGGAGCATTCGAGCAGTACTTC. The chain joins TRBV5-1 to TRBJ2-7; D uncertain. V was trimmed by 0 bases and J by 6 bases, leaving 7 bases between them. The CDR3 has 12 residues. Per the germline V gene, CDR1 is SGHRS and CDR2 is YFSETQ.

V is TRBV18 and J is TRBJ1-2; possible D gene TRBD1, 5 bases. The V end was cut by 3 bases, the J end by 7 bases, with 15 bases between. The CDR3 extends over 14 amino acids. Per the germline V gene, CDR1 is KGHSH and CDR2 is LQKENI. The CDR3 protein is CASSPGHILVGYTF. The DNA of the CDR3 is TGTGCCAGCTCACCTGGACACATCCTGGTTGGCTACACCTTC.

The chain employs TRBV4-2 and TRBJ1-2; TRBD1 might be the D (6 bases). Germline V CDR1 and CDR2: LGHNA, YNFKEQ. CDR3 size: 13 residues. Trimming cost V 7 bases and J 4 bases, with 13 bases left between them. The CDR3 DNA reads as TGTGCCAGCACCCTGGACAGTTCCTATGGCTACACCTTC. Amino acid sequence: CASTLDSSYGYTF.

This chain links TRBV6-5 with TRBJ1-2; the match to TRBD1 covers 11 bases. V gave up 4 bases and J gave up 4 bases; unmatched junction bases: 5. The CDR3 totals 15 residues. Germline V gene data show CDR1 as MNHEY and CDR2 as SVGAGI. The CDR3 nucleotides are TGTGCCAGCAGTTCTAGGGACAGGGGGTTCTATGGCTACACCTTC. Its protein is CASSSRDRGFYGYTF.

The V and J genes are TRBV4-2 and TRBJ1-2; D remains unclear. The CDR3 totals 15 residues. Germline V CDR1 and CDR2: LGHNA, YNFKEQ. V lost 1 base and J 1 base, leaving 10 bases between the germline ends. The CDR3 reads CASSQVNGVNYGYTF. CDR3 DNA: TGTGCCAGCAGCCAAGTGAACGGGGTTAACTATGGCTACACCTTC.